The rows below give T cell receptor beta chains drawn from one sample of a study of blood T cell repertoires in COVID-19. TCRdb's table, derived via immunoSEQ multiplex PCR, lists solely in-frame clones and lacks some. The sample holds 130,000 or so clones, 84% seen once. The specimen sequenced was peripheral blood. Receptor source: a man aged 25-45 years with COVID-19, enrolled during active disease. CDR3s include the opening cysteine and the closing phenylalanine or tryptophan. Fields, in order: V gene, CDR3 length, D gene, J gene, clone size, CDR3 protein, CDR3 DNA. D genes are given only for firm matches. Clone sizes are given selectively: once, few, many, or a class where the clone is expanded.

v_gene: TRBV29-1; len: 10; d_gene: NA; j_gene: TRBJ2-1; abundance: NA; CDR3aa: CSASNNEQFF; CDR3nt: TGCAGCGCCTCTAACAATGAGCAGTTCTTC
v_gene: TRBV11-2; len: 15; d_gene: TRBD2; j_gene: TRBJ2-5; abundance: NA; CDR3aa: CASGLAGEFQETQYF; CDR3nt: TGTGCCAGCGGACTAGCGGGAGAGTTCCAAGAGACCCAGTACTTC
v_gene: TRBV6-5; len: 14; d_gene: TRBD1; j_gene: TRBJ1-4; abundance: NA; CDR3aa: CASSPGTGNEKLFF; CDR3nt: TGTGCCAGCAGTCCCGGGACAGGGAATGAAAAACTGTTTTTT
v_gene: TRBV5-6; len: 15; d_gene: NA; j_gene: TRBJ2-1; abundance: NA; CDR3aa: CASSLAVNLYNEQFF; CDR3nt: TGTGCCAGCAGCTTAGCGGTGAATTTGTACAATGAGCAGTTCTTC
v_gene: TRBV21-1; len: 17; d_gene: NA; j_gene: TRBJ2-1; abundance: NA; CDR3aa: CASSQVPAPSSYNEQFF; CDR3nt: TGTGCCAGCAGTCAAGTCCCCGCTCCGAGCTCCTACAATGAGCAGTTCTTC
v_gene: TRBV19; len: 19; d_gene: TRBD1; j_gene: TRBJ1-5; abundance: NA; CDR3aa: CASSPRVGQGGNSNQPQHF; CDR3nt: TGTGCCAGTAGTCCCCGGGTGGGACAGGGAGGAAATAGCAATCAGCCCCAGCATTTT
v_gene: TRBV5-8; len: 17; d_gene: TRBD2; j_gene: TRBJ2-7; abundance: once; CDR3aa: CASSWSGLALSSYEQYF; CDR3nt: TGTGCCAGCAGCTGGTCGGGACTAGCCCTAAGCTCCTACGAGCAGTACTTC
v_gene: TRBV9; len: 15; d_gene: NA; j_gene: TRBJ1-1; abundance: NA; CDR3aa: CASSVEFRGNTEAFF; CDR3nt: TGTGCCAGCAGCGTAGAATTTCGGGGGAACACTGAAGCTTTCTTT
v_gene: TRBV11-2; len: 13; d_gene: NA; j_gene: TRBJ2-7; abundance: NA; CDR3aa: CASSSDFSYEQYF; CDR3nt: TGTGCCAGCAGCTCAGACTTTTCCTACGAGCAGTACTTC
v_gene: TRBV18; len: 12; d_gene: NA; j_gene: TRBJ2-5; abundance: NA; CDR3aa: CASSPGPETQYF; CDR3nt: TGTGCCAGCTCACCAGGGCCCGAGACCCAGTACTTC
v_gene: TRBV3-1/TRBV3-2; len: 18; d_gene: NA; j_gene: TRBJ2-1; abundance: NA; CDR3aa: CASSPMRLSVSSYNEQFF; CDR3nt: TGTGCCAGCAGCCCCATGCGGCTTAGCGTGAGCTCCTACAATGAGCAGTTCTTC
v_gene: TRBV9; len: 14; d_gene: TRBD2; j_gene: TRBJ2-7; abundance: NA; CDR3aa: CASSVKAAGGEQYF; CDR3nt: TGTGCCAGCAGCGTAAAGGCTGCGGGGGGCGAGCAGTACTTC
v_gene: TRBV2; len: 14; d_gene: TRBD2; j_gene: TRBJ2-3; abundance: NA; CDR3aa: CASRSGLASDTQYF; CDR3nt: TGTGCCAGCAGGTCCGGACTAGCCTCAGATACGCAGTATTTT
v_gene: TRBV27; len: 12; d_gene: NA; j_gene: TRBJ1-1; abundance: NA; CDR3aa: CASITGGGEAFF; CDR3nt: TGTGCCAGCATTACCGGGGGTGGTGAAGCTTTCTTT
v_gene: TRBV19; len: 16; d_gene: TRBD2; j_gene: TRBJ2-5; abundance: many; CDR3aa: CASSTTGTSGSETQYF; CDR3nt: TGTGCCAGTAGTACTACCGGGACTAGCGGGAGTGAGACCCAGTACTTC
v_gene: TRBV5-8; len: 13; d_gene: NA; j_gene: TRBJ1-2; abundance: NA; CDR3aa: CASSDNPRGGYTF; CDR3nt: TGTGCCAGCAGCGATAACCCCCGGGGGGGCTACACCTTC
v_gene: TRBV29-1; len: 14; d_gene: NA; j_gene: TRBJ2-2; abundance: NA; CDR3aa: CSVGQYENTGELFF; CDR3nt: TGCAGCGTTGGACAGTATGAGAACACCGGGGAGCTGTTTTTT
v_gene: TRBV2; len: 13; d_gene: TRBD1; j_gene: TRBJ1-5; abundance: NA; CDR3aa: CASGQDGNQPQHF; CDR3nt: TGTGCCAGCGGACAGGATGGCAATCAGCCCCAGCATTTT
v_gene: TRBV19; len: 15; d_gene: NA; j_gene: TRBJ1-4; abundance: NA; CDR3aa: CASSNTGTLDEKLFF; CDR3nt: TGTGCCAGCTCTAACACCGGGACTCTGGATGAAAAACTGTTTTTT
v_gene: TRBV2; len: 15; d_gene: NA; j_gene: TRBJ2-5; abundance: NA; CDR3aa: CASSERTESSETQYF; CDR3nt: TGTGCCAGCAGTGAGCGTACCGAGTCCTCGGAGACCCAGTACTTC
v_gene: TRBV20-1; len: 16; d_gene: NA; j_gene: TRBJ1-5; abundance: few; CDR3aa: CSASMALGPSNQPQHF; CDR3nt: TGCAGTGCTAGTATGGCGTTGGGGCCTAGCAATCAGCCCCAGCATTTT
v_gene: TRBV28; len: 14; d_gene: NA; j_gene: TRBJ2-7; abundance: few; CDR3aa: CASSTERSSYEQYF; CDR3nt: TGTGCCAGCAGTACCGAGCGGTCGTCCTACGAGCAGTACTTC
v_gene: TRBV27; len: 13; d_gene: NA; j_gene: TRBJ1-2; abundance: NA; CDR3aa: CASSLSANYGYTF; CDR3nt: TGTGCCAGCAGTTTATCGGCCAACTATGGCTACACCTTC
v_gene: TRBV4-2; len: 15; d_gene: TRBD1; j_gene: TRBJ2-2; abundance: few; CDR3aa: CASSYGQGASGELFF; CDR3nt: TGTGCCAGCAGCTACGGACAGGGGGCATCCGGGGAGCTGTTTTTT
v_gene: TRBV5-1; len: 14; d_gene: NA; j_gene: TRBJ2-1; abundance: few; CDR3aa: CASSLAVGRDEQFF; CDR3nt: TGCGCCAGCAGCTTAGCGGTGGGCCGAGATGAGCAGTTCTTC
v_gene: TRBV5-8; len: 12; d_gene: NA; j_gene: TRBJ2-4; abundance: NA; CDR3aa: CASRQTGNIQYF; CDR3nt: TGTGCCAGCAGACAGACAGGAAACATTCAGTACTTC
v_gene: TRBV15; len: 16; d_gene: TRBD1; j_gene: TRBJ2-1; abundance: NA; CDR3aa: CATSTQTGSAYNEQFF; CDR3nt: TGTGCCACCAGCACTCAGACAGGGTCTGCCTACAATGAGCAGTTCTTC
v_gene: TRBV11-3; len: 19; d_gene: NA; j_gene: TRBJ2-1; abundance: NA; CDR3aa: CASSLRWDPSAPSYNEQFF; CDR3nt: TGTGCCAGCAGCCTCAGGTGGGATCCTAGCGCACCTTCCTACAATGAGCAGTTCTTC
v_gene: TRBV27; len: 16; d_gene: NA; j_gene: TRBJ2-5; abundance: NA; CDR3aa: CASRPTRTAREETQYF; CDR3nt: TGTGCCAGCAGACCAACAAGGACAGCGCGGGAAGAGACCCAGTACTTC
v_gene: TRBV18; len: 14; d_gene: TRBD2; j_gene: TRBJ2-7; abundance: NA; CDR3aa: CASSTAGTRAEQYF; CDR3nt: TGTGCCAGCTCAACCGCGGGGACTAGAGCCGAGCAGTACTTC
v_gene: TRBV4-3; len: 15; d_gene: NA; j_gene: TRBJ2-1; abundance: NA; CDR3aa: CASSQDRGGGYEQFF; CDR3nt: TGCGCCAGCAGCCAAGATCGAGGAGGGGGCTATGAGCAGTTCTTC
v_gene: TRBV28; len: 15; d_gene: NA; j_gene: TRBJ1-6; abundance: NA; CDR3aa: CASSRGGQPNSPLHF; CDR3nt: TGTGCCAGCAGCCGTGGGGGACAACCAAATTCACCCCTCCACTTT
v_gene: TRBV1; len: 14; d_gene: NA; j_gene: TRBJ2-6; abundance: NA; CDR3aa: CTSHLLSGANVLTF; CDR3nt: TGCACCAGCCATCTACTCTCTGGGGCCAACGTCCTGACTTTC
v_gene: TRBV11-1; len: 16; d_gene: TRBD1; j_gene: TRBJ2-5; abundance: NA; CDR3aa: CASSSGSTGGDETQYF; CDR3nt: TGTGCCAGCAGCTCCGGTTCGACAGGGGGCGACGAGACCCAGTACTTC
v_gene: TRBV5-1; len: 12; d_gene: NA; j_gene: TRBJ2-1; abundance: NA; CDR3aa: CASNDYYNEQFF; CDR3nt: TGCGCCAGCAACGACTACTACAATGAGCAGTTCTTC
v_gene: TRBV4-3; len: 13; d_gene: TRBD1; j_gene: TRBJ2-3; abundance: NA; CDR3aa: CASSPGTDRTQYF; CDR3nt: TGCGCCAGCAGCCCAGGGACAGATCGGACGCAGTATTTT
v_gene: TRBV19; len: 17; d_gene: NA; j_gene: TRBJ2-2; abundance: few; CDR3aa: CASSIGRGPTNTGELFF; CDR3nt: TGTGCCAGTAGTATAGGAAGGGGCCCTACGAACACCGGGGAGCTGTTTTTT
v_gene: TRBV5-1; len: 13; d_gene: TRBD1; j_gene: TRBJ1-2; abundance: few; CDR3aa: CASSGQGDYGYTF; CDR3nt: TGCGCCAGCAGCGGACAGGGGGACTATGGCTACACCTTC
v_gene: TRBV6-5; len: 15; d_gene: NA; j_gene: TRBJ1-5; abundance: NA; CDR3aa: CASRRTAYSNQPQHF; CDR3nt: TGTGCCAGCAGACGGACAGCGTATAGCAATCAGCCCCAGCATTTT
v_gene: TRBV15; len: 16; d_gene: TRBD2; j_gene: TRBJ2-3; abundance: NA; CDR3aa: CATSRPSGRAADTQYF; CDR3nt: TGTGCCACCAGCAGACCAAGCGGGAGGGCCGCAGATACGCAGTATTTT
v_gene: TRBV5-1; len: 13; d_gene: NA; j_gene: TRBJ1-3; abundance: NA; CDR3aa: CASTPGAGNTIYF; CDR3nt: TGCGCCAGCACCCCAGGGGCTGGAAACACCATATATTTT
v_gene: TRBV4-2; len: 14; d_gene: NA; j_gene: TRBJ2-7; abundance: NA; CDR3aa: CASRQASDYYEQYF; CDR3nt: TGTGCCAGCAGGCAGGCTAGCGATTACTACGAGCAGTACTTC
v_gene: TRBV27; len: 12; d_gene: NA; j_gene: TRBJ1-6; abundance: NA; CDR3aa: CASSLTDSPLHF; CDR3nt: TGTGCCAGCAGTTTAACAGATTCACCCCTCCACTTT
v_gene: TRBV28; len: 16; d_gene: TRBD1; j_gene: TRBJ2-3; abundance: NA; CDR3aa: CASSSPGTESTDTQYF; CDR3nt: TGTGCCAGCAGTTCACCCGGGACAGAGAGCACAGATACGCAGTATTTT
v_gene: TRBV28; len: 16; d_gene: NA; j_gene: TRBJ1-3; abundance: NA; CDR3aa: CASSRYRTYSGNTIYF; CDR3nt: TGTGCCAGCAGTAGGTACAGGACGTACTCTGGAAACACCATATATTTT
v_gene: TRBV3-1/TRBV3-2; len: 15; d_gene: NA; j_gene: TRBJ2-1; abundance: NA; CDR3aa: CASSQGQTNYNEQFF; CDR3nt: TGTGCCAGCAGCCAAGGGCAGACTAACTACAATGAGCAGTTCTTC
v_gene: TRBV27; len: 15; d_gene: TRBD2; j_gene: TRBJ2-7; abundance: NA; CDR3aa: CASTTTGGAQYEQYF; CDR3nt: TGTGCCAGCACCACAACGGGGGGGGCTCAGTACGAGCAGTACTTC
v_gene: TRBV14; len: 14; d_gene: TRBD2; j_gene: TRBJ2-1; abundance: NA; CDR3aa: CASSQGPATSRDFF; CDR3nt: TGTGCCAGCAGCCAGGGACCGGCGACTAGCAGGGATTTCTTC
v_gene: TRBV11-1; len: 14; d_gene: TRBD2; j_gene: TRBJ2-2; abundance: once; CDR3aa: CASTTGRLTGELFF; CDR3nt: TGTGCCAGCACCACCGGGAGGCTCACCGGGGAGCTGTTTTTT
v_gene: TRBV11-3; len: 19; d_gene: TRBD2; j_gene: TRBJ2-1; abundance: NA; CDR3aa: CASSPGVGTSGGLYNEQFF; CDR3nt: TGTGCCAGCAGCCCGGGGGTAGGGACTAGCGGAGGCTTATACAATGAGCAGTTCTTC
v_gene: TRBV19; len: 14; d_gene: NA; j_gene: TRBJ1-4; abundance: NA; CDR3aa: CASSITSGGEKLFF; CDR3nt: TGTGCCAGTAGTATCACGTCAGGCGGGGAAAAACTGTTTTTT
v_gene: TRBV6-5; len: 13; d_gene: NA; j_gene: TRBJ1-2; abundance: NA; CDR3aa: CASGPRATGGYTF; CDR3nt: TGTGCCAGCGGCCCCCGAGCAACGGGGGGCTACACCTTC
v_gene: TRBV11-2; len: 13; d_gene: NA; j_gene: TRBJ2-7; abundance: few; CDR3aa: CASSLGGITEQYF; CDR3nt: TGTGCCAGCAGCTTAGGGGGCATCACCGAGCAGTACTTC
v_gene: TRBV6-4; len: 13; d_gene: NA; j_gene: TRBJ2-4; abundance: NA; CDR3aa: CASSEGPENIQYF; CDR3nt: TGTGCCAGCAGTGAGGGGCCGGAAAACATTCAGTACTTC
v_gene: TRBV27; len: 16; d_gene: TRBD1; j_gene: TRBJ1-1; abundance: NA; CDR3aa: CASSRLPGQRNTEAFF; CDR3nt: TGTGCCAGCAGTCGCCTTCCGGGACAGAGGAACACTGAAGCTTTCTTT
v_gene: TRBV29-1; len: 13; d_gene: NA; j_gene: TRBJ2-5; abundance: NA; CDR3aa: CSVEEGPEETQYF; CDR3nt: TGCAGCGTTGAAGAGGGGCCCGAAGAGACCCAGTACTTC
v_gene: TRBV3-1/TRBV3-2; len: 14; d_gene: TRBD1; j_gene: TRBJ1-4; abundance: NA; CDR3aa: CASSQGQGGEKLFF; CDR3nt: TGTGCCAGCAGCCAGGGACAGGGAGGTGAAAAACTGTTTTTT